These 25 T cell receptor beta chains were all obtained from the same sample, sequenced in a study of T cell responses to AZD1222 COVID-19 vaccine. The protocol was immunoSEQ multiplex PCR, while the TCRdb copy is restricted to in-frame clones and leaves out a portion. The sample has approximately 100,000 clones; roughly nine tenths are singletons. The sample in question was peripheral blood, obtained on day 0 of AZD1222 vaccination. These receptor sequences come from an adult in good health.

CDR3 region: CASSTRAGVPDQPQHF. DNA of the CDR3: TGTGCCAGCAGCACCCGAGCGGGGGTCCCGGATCAGCCCCAGCATTTT. This rearrangement joins TRBV7-8 to TRBJ1-5, with a possible D match to TRBD1 (5 bases). V was pared by 5 bases and J by 5 bases, with 19 bases between. This CDR3 has 16 residues. Per germline, CDR1 SGHVS and CDR2 FQNEAQ.

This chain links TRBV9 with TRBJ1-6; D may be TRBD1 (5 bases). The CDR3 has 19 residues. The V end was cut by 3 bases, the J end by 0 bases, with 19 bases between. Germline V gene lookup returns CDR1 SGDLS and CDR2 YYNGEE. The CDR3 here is CASSGVEGDSRSYNSPLHF. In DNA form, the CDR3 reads TGTGCCAGCAGCGGGGTTGAGGGTGACAGCCGCTCCTATAATTCACCCCTCCACTTT. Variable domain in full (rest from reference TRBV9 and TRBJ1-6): DSGVTQTPKHLITATGQRVTLRCSPRSGDLSVYWYQQSLDQGLQFLIQYYNGEERAKGNILERFSAQQFPDLHSELNLSSLELGDSALYFCASSGVEGDSRSYNSPLHFGNGTRLTVT.

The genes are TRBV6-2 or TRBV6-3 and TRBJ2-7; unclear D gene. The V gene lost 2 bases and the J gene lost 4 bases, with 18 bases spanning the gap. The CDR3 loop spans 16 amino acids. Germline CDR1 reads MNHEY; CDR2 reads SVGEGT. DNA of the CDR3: TGTGCCAGCAGTTACGCCCCCCATCGGACCCCTTACGAGCAGTACTTC. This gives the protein CASSYAPHRTPYEQYF.

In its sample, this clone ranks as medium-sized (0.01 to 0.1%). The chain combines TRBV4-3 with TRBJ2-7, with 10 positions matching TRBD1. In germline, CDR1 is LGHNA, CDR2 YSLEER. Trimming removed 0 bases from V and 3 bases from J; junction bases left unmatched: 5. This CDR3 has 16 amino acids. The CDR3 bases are TGCGCCAGCAGCCAAGAATATGACAGGGGGCGCTACGAGCAGTACTTC. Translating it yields CASSQEYDRGRYEQYF.

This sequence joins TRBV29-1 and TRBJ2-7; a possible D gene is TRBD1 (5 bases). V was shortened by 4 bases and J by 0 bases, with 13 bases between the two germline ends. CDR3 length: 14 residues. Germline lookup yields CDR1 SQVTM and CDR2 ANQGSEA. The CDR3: CSVGGRAASYEQYF. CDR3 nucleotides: TGCAGCGTTGGGGGCAGGGCGGCCTCCTACGAGCAGTACTTC.

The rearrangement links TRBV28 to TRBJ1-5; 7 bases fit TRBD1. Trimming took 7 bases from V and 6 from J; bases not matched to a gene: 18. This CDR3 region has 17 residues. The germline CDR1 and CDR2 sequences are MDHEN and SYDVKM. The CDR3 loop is CASTLRGRGLVAQPQHF. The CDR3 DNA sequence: TGTGCCAGCACCCTCCGGGGGAGGGGGCTAGTTGCTCAGCCCCAGCATTTT.

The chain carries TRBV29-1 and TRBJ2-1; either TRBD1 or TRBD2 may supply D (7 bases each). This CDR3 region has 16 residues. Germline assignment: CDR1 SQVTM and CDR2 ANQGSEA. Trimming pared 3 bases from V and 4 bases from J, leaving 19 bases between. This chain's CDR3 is CSVEGGTVLLYNEQFF. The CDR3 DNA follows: TGCAGCGTTGAGGGGGGGACAGTCCTCCTATACAATGAGCAGTTCTTC.

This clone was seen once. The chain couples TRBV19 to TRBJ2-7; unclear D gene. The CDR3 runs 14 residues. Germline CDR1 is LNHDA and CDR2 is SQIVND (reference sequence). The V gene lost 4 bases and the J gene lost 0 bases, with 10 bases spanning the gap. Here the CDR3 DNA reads TGTGCCAGTAGTAGACTCCCGAGCTCCTACGAGCAGTACTTC. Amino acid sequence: CASSRLPSSYEQYF.

Here the CDR3 DNA reads TGCGCCAGCAGCCAACCGGTGGGAGAGACCCAGTACTTC. Residues: CASSQPVGETQYF. The V and J genes are TRBV5-1 and TRBJ2-5; D not resolved. The V and J ends lost 4 bases and 4 bases respectively, with 11 bases between them. Germline CDR1 and CDR2: SGHRS and YFSETQ. This CDR3 has 13 amino acids.

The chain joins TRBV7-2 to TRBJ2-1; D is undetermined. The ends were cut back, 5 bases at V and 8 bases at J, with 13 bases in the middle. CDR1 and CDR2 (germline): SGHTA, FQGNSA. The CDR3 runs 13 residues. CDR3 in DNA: TGTGCCAGCAGCCCACAGCCTCCCGATGAGCAGTTCTTC. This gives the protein CASSPQPPDEQFF.

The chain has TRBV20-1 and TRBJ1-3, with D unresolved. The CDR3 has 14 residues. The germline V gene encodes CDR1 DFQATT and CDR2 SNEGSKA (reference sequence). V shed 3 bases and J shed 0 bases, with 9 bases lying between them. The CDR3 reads CSASARPSGNTIYF. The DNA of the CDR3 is TGCAGTGCTAGTGCAAGACCCTCTGGAAACACCATATATTTT.

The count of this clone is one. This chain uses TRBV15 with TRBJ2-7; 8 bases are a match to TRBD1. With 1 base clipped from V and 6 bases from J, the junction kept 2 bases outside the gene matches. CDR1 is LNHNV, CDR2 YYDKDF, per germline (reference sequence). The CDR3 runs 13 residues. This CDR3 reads CATSRGDRGEQYF. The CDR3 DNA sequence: TGTGCCACCAGCAGAGGAGACAGGGGCGAGCAGTACTTC. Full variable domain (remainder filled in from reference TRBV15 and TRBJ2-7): DAMVIQNPRYQVTQFGKPVTLSCSQTLNHNVMYWYQQKSSQAPKLLFHYYDKDFNNEADTPDNFQSRRPNTSFCFLDIRSPGLGDTAMYLCATSRGDRGEQYFGPGTRLTVT.

The CDR3 bases are TGTGCCAGCAATAAGGGGGGGGTTAACTATGGCTACACCTTC. Translation gives CASNKGGVNYGYTF. V usage is TRBV5-4 and J usage is TRBJ1-2, with D perhaps TRBD1 (6 bases). The CDR3 is 14 amino acids. Trimming left V 6 bases short and J 1 base short, with 13 bases between. Germline CDR1 SGHNT, CDR2 YYREEE (reference sequence).

Here the CDR3 DNA reads TGTGCCATCAGTGAGTCCGGGCGGGACTACGAGCAGTACTTC. Its translation: CAISESGRDYEQYF. V is TRBV10-3 and J is TRBJ2-7; the D gene is possibly TRBD2 (6 bases). Germline V gene data show CDR1 as ENHRY and CDR2 as SYGVKD. The ends were cut back, 0 bases at V and 3 bases at J, with 9 bases in the middle. This CDR3 spans 14 amino acids.

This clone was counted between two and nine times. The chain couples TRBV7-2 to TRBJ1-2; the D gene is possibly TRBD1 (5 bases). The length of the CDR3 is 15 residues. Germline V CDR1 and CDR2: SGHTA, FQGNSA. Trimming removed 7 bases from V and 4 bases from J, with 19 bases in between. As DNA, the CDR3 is TGTGCCAGCATCCCCAATACAGGTGGTTTCTATGGCTACACCTTC. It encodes CASIPNTGGFYGYTF.

The CDR3 loop reads CASSHEDRGRYGYTF. In DNA form, the CDR3 reads TGTGCCAGCAGCCACGAGGACAGGGGACGGTATGGCTACACCTTC. J is TRBJ1-2 and V is TRBV3-1 (or the pseudogene TRBV3-2); 9 positions match TRBD1. V shed 3 bases and J 5 bases; nucleotides not matched to a gene: 7. Germline values: CDR1 LGHDT, CDR2 YNNKEL (reference sequence). The CDR3 length is 15 residues.

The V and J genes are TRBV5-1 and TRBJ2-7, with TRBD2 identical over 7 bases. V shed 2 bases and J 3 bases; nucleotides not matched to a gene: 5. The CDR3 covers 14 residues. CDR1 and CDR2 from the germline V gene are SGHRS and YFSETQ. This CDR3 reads CASSLRAGSYEQYF. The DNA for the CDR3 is TGCGCCAGCAGCTTAAGAGCGGGAAGCTACGAGCAGTACTTC.

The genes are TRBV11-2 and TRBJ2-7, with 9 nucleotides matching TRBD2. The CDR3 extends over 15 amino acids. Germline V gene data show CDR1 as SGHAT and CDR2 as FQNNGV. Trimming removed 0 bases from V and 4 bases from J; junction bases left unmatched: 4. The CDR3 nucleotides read TGTGCCAGCAGCTTAGAGCTAGCGGGAACGTACGAGCAGTACTTC. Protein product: CASSLELAGTYEQYF.

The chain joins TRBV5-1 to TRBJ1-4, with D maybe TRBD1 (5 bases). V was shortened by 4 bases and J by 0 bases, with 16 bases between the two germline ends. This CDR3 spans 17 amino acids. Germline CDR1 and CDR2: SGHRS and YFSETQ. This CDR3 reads CASSPSTGLATNEKLFF. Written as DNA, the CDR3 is TGCGCCAGCAGCCCATCGACGGGACTGGCAACTAATGAAAAACTGTTTTTT.

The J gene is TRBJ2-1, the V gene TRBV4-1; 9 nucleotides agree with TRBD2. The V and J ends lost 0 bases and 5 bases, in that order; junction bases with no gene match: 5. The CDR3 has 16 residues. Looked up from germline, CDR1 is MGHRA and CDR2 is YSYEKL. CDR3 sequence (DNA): TGCGCCAGCAGCCAAGAAGGCGGGGGGGCGCACAATGAGCAGTTCTTC. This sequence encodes CASSQEGGGAHNEQFF.

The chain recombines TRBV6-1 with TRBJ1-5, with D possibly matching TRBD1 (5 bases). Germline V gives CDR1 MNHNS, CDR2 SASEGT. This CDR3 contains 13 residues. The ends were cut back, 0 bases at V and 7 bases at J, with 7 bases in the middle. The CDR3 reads CASSEARGQPQHF. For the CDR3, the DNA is TGTGCCAGCAGTGAAGCGCGGGGGCAGCCCCAGCATTTT.

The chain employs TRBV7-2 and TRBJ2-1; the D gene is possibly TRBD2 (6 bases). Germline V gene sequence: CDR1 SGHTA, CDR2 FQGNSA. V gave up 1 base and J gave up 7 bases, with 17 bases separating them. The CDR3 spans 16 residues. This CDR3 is CASSLGGRYRENEQFF. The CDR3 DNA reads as TGTGCCAGCAGCTTAGGGGGGAGGTATCGGGAGAATGAGCAGTTCTTC.

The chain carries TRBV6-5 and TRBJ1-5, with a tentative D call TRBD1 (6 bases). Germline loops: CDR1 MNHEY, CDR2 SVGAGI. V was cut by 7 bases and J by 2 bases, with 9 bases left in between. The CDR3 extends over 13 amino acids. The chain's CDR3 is CASKGGGNQPQHF. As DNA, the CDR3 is TGTGCCAGCAAGGGGGGGGGCAATCAGCCCCAGCATTTT.

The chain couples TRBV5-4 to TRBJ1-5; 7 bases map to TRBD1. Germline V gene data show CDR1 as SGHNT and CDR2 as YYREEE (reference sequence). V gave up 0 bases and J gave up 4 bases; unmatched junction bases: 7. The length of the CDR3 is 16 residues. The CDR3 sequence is CASSLDGGGWNQPQHF. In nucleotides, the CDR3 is TGTGCCAGCAGCTTGGATGGAGGGGGCTGGAATCAGCCCCAGCATTTT.

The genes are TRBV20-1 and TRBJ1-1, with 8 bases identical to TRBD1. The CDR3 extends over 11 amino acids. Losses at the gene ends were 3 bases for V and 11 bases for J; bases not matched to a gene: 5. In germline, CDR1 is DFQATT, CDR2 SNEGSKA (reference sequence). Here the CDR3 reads CSARAGGEAFF. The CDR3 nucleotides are TGCAGTGCTAGGGCAGGGGGCGAGGCTTTCTTT.